The 23 T cell receptor beta chains below come from one sample, sequenced in a study of T cells in Graves' hyperthyroidism and ophthalmopathy (dated by TCRdb to between 2018 and 2021). Libraries came from multiplex PCR. The instrument was an Illumina HiSeq 2000. Amplification of TCR beta CDR3 regions was carried out from RNA transcripts. A first-round RT-PCR of the TCR CDR3 used the HTBI primer set with the Qiagen OneStep RT-PCR kit. Using fastp trimming at Q25 and MiXCR clonotype assembly, TCRdb reanalyzed the public sequencing data and kept in-frame beta chains. Each CDR3 protein gets just one entry, which takes the most common genes and DNA from the rows behind it. The sample table lists roughly 300,000 distinct CDR3 sequences, around 14% of them with a count of one. Roughly 24% of the sample rests with the top ten. Specimen: blood. The receptor source for this set is a woman aged 25 to 39 with Graves' hyperthyroidism.

The chain has TRBV18 and TRBJ2-1; 8 bases match TRBD2. The CDR3 has 13 residues. Germline CDR1 KGHSH, CDR2 LQKENI. J was trimmed by 9 bases and V by 3 bases; bases with no gene match: 4. The CDR3 nucleotides read TGTGCCAGCTCACCGCCGGGACTAGTTGAGCAGTTCTTC. As protein: CASSPPGLVEQFF.

The V call is TRBV19, the J call TRBJ1-5, with D unresolved. Trimming left V 3 bases short and J 1 base short, with 10 bases between. The germline CDR1 and CDR2 sequences are LNHDA and SQIVND (reference sequence). CDR3 size: 15 residues. The CDR3 here is CASSISGISNQPQHF. Here the CDR3 DNA reads TGTGCCAGTAGTATCTCCGGGATAAGCAATCAGCCCCAGCATTTT.

This clonotype has just a few counts. This sequence joins TRBV7-3 and TRBJ1-5; D is unclear. CDR1 is SGHTA and CDR2 is FQGTGA in the germline V gene. The CDR3 sequence is 15 residues long. The ends were cut back, 2 bases at V and 7 bases at J, with 15 bases in the middle. The CDR3 bases are TGTGCCAGCAGCTTAGACGGGAGAAACGGGCAGCCCCAGCATTTT. It encodes CASSLDGRNGQPQHF.

V usage is TRBV6-1 and J usage is TRBJ2-1; 8 bases map to TRBD2. Trimming at V came to 5 bases and at J to 7 bases, leaving 10 bases not matched to a gene. The CDR3 consists of 15 residues. Germline V gene lookup returns CDR1 MNHNS and CDR2 SASEGT. For the CDR3, the DNA is TGTGCCAGCAGTTACGGACTAGCAATGGGGAATGAGCAGTTCTTC. It is translated as CASSYGLAMGNEQFF.

This clonotype appeared a few times. The chain is built from TRBV20-1 and TRBJ2-1; TRBD2 agrees at 7 bases. The junction had 10 bases not matched to a gene; V was cut back by 6 bases and J by 2 bases. This CDR3 region has 15 residues. Looked up from germline, CDR1 is DFQATT and CDR2 is SNEGSKA (reference sequence). The CDR3 reads CSAQRVAGAYNEQFF. The CDR3 DNA sequence: TGCAGTGCCCAGAGGGTAGCGGGCGCCTACAATGAGCAGTTCTTC.

This clonotype was counted a few times. CDR3 DNA: TGTGCCAGCTCACGCAACGAAGTCGGACTAGCGGGAGGGGGTTCCTACAATGAGCAGTTCTTC. Its protein is CASSRNEVGLAGGGSYNEQFF. The chain recombines TRBV18 with TRBJ2-1; 15 positions match TRBD2. CDR3 length equals 21 residues. Germline V CDR1 and CDR2: KGHSH, LQKENI. After removal of 4 bases from V and 1 base from J, the junction contained 14 bases not matched to a gene.

This clonotype was seen more than once but under ten times. This sequence joins TRBV5-1 and TRBJ1-1, with 8 positions matching TRBD1. J was trimmed by 6 bases and V by 4 bases; bases with no gene match: 8. CDR1 and CDR2 (germline): SGHRS, YFSETQ. This CDR3 comprises 14 residues. The CDR3 DNA is TGCGCCAGCAGCCCCAAACAGGGGGAGGCTGAAGCTTTCTTT. It specifies CASSPKQGEAEAFF.

This clonotype was picked up a small number of times. This chain joins TRBV5-4 and TRBJ2-3, with 16 bases that match TRBD2. In germline, CDR1 is SGHNT, CDR2 YYREEE (reference sequence). This CDR3 contains 17 residues. V lost 4 bases to trimming and J lost 2 bases; unmatched junction nucleotides: 4. The CDR3, as DNA: TGTGCCAGCAGCGCGGGACTAGCGGGAGGGTACACAGATACGCAGTATTTT. The encoded protein is CASSAGLAGGYTDTQYF.

This clonotype was observed a few times. The chain combines TRBV15 with TRBJ1-5; D unresolved. The CDR3 has 16 amino acids. V lost 0 bases and J lost 3, with 12 bases in between. CDR1 and CDR2 (germline): LNHNV, YYDKDF (reference sequence). The CDR3 DNA is TGTGCCACCAGCAGAGATCTCTCAGGACCCAATCAGCCCCAGCATTTT. It codes for CATSRDLSGPNQPQHF.

There are many counts of this clonotype. J is TRBJ1-2 and V is TRBV5-6, with D possibly matching TRBD1 (6 bases). CDR3 size: 12 residues. Germline V gene lookup returns CDR1 SGHDT and CDR2 YYEEEE. The V gene lost 1 base and the J gene lost 8 bases, with 9 bases spanning the gap. The CDR3 here is CASSLQGRGYTF. The CDR3 coding sequence is TGTGCCAGCAGCTTGCAGGGGCGAGGCTACACCTTC.

Many counts were recorded for this clonotype. The genes are TRBV7-2 and TRBJ2-2; possibly TRBD2 for D (6 bases). The CDR3 is made up of 16 amino acids. Germline V gives CDR1 SGHTA, CDR2 FQGNSA. Trimming stripped 0 bases from V and 4 bases from J, with 12 bases between. The CDR3 region is CASSLARSGSTGELFF. The CDR3 DNA is TGTGCCAGCAGCTTAGCGCGTAGCGGAAGCACCGGGGAGCTGTTTTTT.

This clonotype was found many times. The chain uses TRBV20-1 and TRBJ1-1, with D tentatively TRBD1 (6 bases). Germline V gene data show CDR1 as DFQATT and CDR2 as SNEGSKA (reference sequence). This CDR3 region has 17 residues. V was clipped by 3 bases and J by 2 bases, with 22 bases between them. CDR3 in amino acids: CSASHSTGRLQNTEAFF. Here the CDR3 DNA reads TGCAGTGCTAGTCACTCGACAGGCCGTCTCCAAAACACTGAAGCTTTCTTT.

This clonotype was observed a handful of times. The gene calls are TRBV5-6 and TRBJ2-2; TRBD2 agrees at 8 bases. Germline V lookup: CDR1 SGHDT, CDR2 YYEEEE. V trimming: 1 base; J trimming: 6 bases; junction bases outside the gene matches: 8. The CDR3 length is 16 residues. In DNA, the CDR3 is TGTGCCAGCAGCTTGACGGGACTAGTAAGGTCCGGGGAGCTGTTTTTT. It codes for CASSLTGLVRSGELFF.

The chain combines TRBV10-2 with TRBJ2-1, with 8 bases fitting TRBD2. Per the germline V gene, CDR1 is WSHSY and CDR2 is SAAADI. V dropped 10 bases and J dropped 7; count of bases not matched to a gene: 12. The CDR3 sequence is 14 residues long. DNA for the CDR3: TGCGCCATCGGGGAGAGTGGCGGGAGGAATGAGCAGTTCTTC. Encoded protein: CAIGESGGRNEQFF.

This clonotype showed up many times. The genes are TRBV7-2 and TRBJ2-3; 11 bases align to TRBD2. The germline CDR1 and CDR2 sequences are SGHTA and FQGNSA. CDR3 length: 15 residues. V lost 6 bases, J lost 6 bases, and 8 bases stayed unmatched. The DNA of the CDR3 is TGTGCCAGCAGGCTAACTAGCGGGAGTGTGGATACGCAGTATTTT. It is translated as CASRLTSGSVDTQYF. Using reference TRBV7-2 and TRBJ2-3 for the parts outside the CDR3, the full variable domain is GAGVSQSPSNKVTEKGKDVELRCDPISGHTALYWYRQSLGQGLEFLIYFQGNSAPDKSGLPSDRFSAERTGGSVSTLTIQRTQQEDSAVYLCASRLTSGSVDTQYFGPGTRLTVL.

This clonotype was recorded at least ten times. A read error may account for a junction end that differs from germline. DNA for the CDR3: TGTGCTAGCAGCTTCACAAGGGGGCATGAGCAGTTCTTC. Translation: CASSFTRGHEQFF. The V call is TRBV7-7, the J call TRBJ2-1, with 7 bases lining up with TRBD1. CDR3 size: 13 residues. CDR1 SSHAT and CDR2 FNYEAQ come from the germline V gene (reference sequence). Full variable domain (outside the CDR3, taken from reference TRBV7-7 and TRBJ2-1): GAGVSQSPRYKVTKRGQDVTLRCDPISSHATLYWYQQALGQGPEFLTYFNYEAQPDKSGLPSDRFSAERPEGSISTLTIQRTEQRDSAMYRCASSFTRGHEQFFGPGTRLTVL.

V and J are TRBV9 and TRBJ2-5, with a tentative D call TRBD1 (6 bases). CDR3 length: 17 residues. Germline CDR1 reads SGDLS; CDR2 reads YYNGEE. With 0 bases removed from V and 2 bases from J, the gap between germline ends came to 17 bases. CDR3 in DNA: TGTGCCAGCAGCGTAGCCCCCCTAACAGGGATACAAGAGACCCAGTACTTC. It translates to CASSVAPLTGIQETQYF. Full variable domain (outside the CDR3, taken from reference TRBV9 and TRBJ2-5): DSGVTQTPKHLITATGQRVTLRCSPRSGDLSVYWYQQSLDQGLQFLIQYYNGEERAKGNILERFSAQQFPDLHSELNLSSLELGDSALYFCASSVAPLTGIQETQYFGPGTRLLVL.

In this sample, this clonotype turned up a few times. This may arise from a read error, as a much more abundant clone is one base away. The chain couples TRBV12-3 or TRBV12-4 to TRBJ1-1, with D unclear. The V end lost 6 bases, the J end lost 4 bases, and 12 bases lay between the germline ends. The CDR3 is 13 residues long. The CDR3 protein is CASSGRSSTEAFF. The CDR3 DNA reads as TGTGCCAGCAGCGGGCGGTCGAGCACTGAAGCTTTCTTT.

The genes are TRBV29-1 and TRBJ2-3; D may be TRBD2 (6 bases). The V and J ends lost 4 bases and 0 bases respectively, with 14 bases between them. The V gene's germline CDR1 is SQVTM and CDR2 ANQGSEA. CDR3 size: 15 residues. CDR3 sequence (DNA): TGCAGCGTTGGGCCCAGCGGGTCTAGCACAGATACGCAGTATTTT. Amino acids: CSVGPSGSSTDTQYF.

The chain recombines TRBV5-6 with TRBJ2-7, with TRBD2 matching 11 bases. The trim removed 4 bases at V and 3 bases at J, leaving 3 bases unmatched. The CDR3 is 14 amino acids. Germline assignment: CDR1 SGHDT and CDR2 YYEEEE. The CDR3 nucleotides read TGTGCCAGCAGCATGGGACTAGCGGACTACGAGCAGTACTTC. Protein: CASSMGLADYEQYF.

This clonotype was recorded a few times. This chain links TRBV20-1 with TRBJ2-5; 7 nucleotides line up with TRBD2. The CDR3 sequence is 16 residues long. Germline V gene lookup returns CDR1 DFQATT and CDR2 SNEGSKA (reference sequence). With V trimmed by 2 bases and J by 3 bases, 12 bases remained unmatched. DNA for the CDR3: TGCAGTGCTAGACCCATCCGGGGGGACTCGAAAGAGACCCAGTACTTC. Its translation is CSARPIRGDSKETQYF.

The V gene is TRBV11-2, the J gene TRBJ2-1; 7 nucleotides line up with TRBD1. Unmatched junction bases numbered 16, after V lost 5 bases and J lost 9 bases. This CDR3 contains 16 residues. Per the germline V gene, CDR1 is SGHAT and CDR2 is FQNNGV. The CDR3 protein is CASSLRGSLGSGEQFF. Here the CDR3 DNA reads TGTGCCAGCAGCCTCAGGGGGTCCCTGGGTAGTGGTGAGCAGTTCTTC.

The chain combines TRBV3-1 with TRBJ1-5; TRBD1 is a possible D gene (6 bases). The germline V gene encodes CDR1 LGHDT and CDR2 YNNKEL (reference sequence). V lost 0 bases to trimming and J lost 7 bases, with 10 bases between them. The CDR3 extends over 14 amino acids. The CDR3 bases are TGTGCCAGCAGCCAAGACTACAGGGCCCAGCCCCAGCATTTT. This sequence encodes CASSQDYRAQPQHF.